Listed here are 20 T cell receptor beta chains from one sample, sequenced in a study of T cells in localized non-small cell lung cancer. Produced via immunoSEQ multiplex PCR; TCRdb's table is partial and in-frame only. The sample lists tens of thousands of clones, almost 85% occurring once. The input for sequencing was peripheral blood, taken before any cancer treatment. The receptors shown here come from a female donor at least 60 years old with stage I lung adenocarcinoma.

The rearrangement links TRBV28 to TRBJ1-1, with TRBD1 identical over 9 bases. Germline V CDR1 and CDR2: MDHEN, SYDVKM. Trimming cost V 2 bases and J 1 base; bases outside gene matches: 17. The CDR3 is 20 residues long. CDR3 sequence (DNA): TGTGCCAGCAGTTTAAGTGCTATTGTCTTGGGACAGGGACCGAACACTGAAGCTTTCTTT. This encodes CASSLSAIVLGQGPNTEAFF.

J is TRBJ1-3 and V is TRBV5-4; a weak D match, TRBD1 (5 bases). Germline V gives CDR1 SGHNT, CDR2 YYREEE (reference sequence). The CDR3 spans 15 residues. The V gene lost 7 bases and the J gene lost 1 base, with 15 bases spanning the gap. The CDR3 DNA follows: TGTGCCAGCGGCCAACTCGGGGGGTCTGGAAACACCATATATTTT. This sequence encodes CASGQLGGSGNTIYF.

In its sample, this clone was seen once. The V call is TRBV30, the J call TRBJ1-2; 10 bases align to TRBD1. The CDR3 is 15 amino acids. Trimming removed 1 base from V and 4 bases from J; junction bases left unmatched: 6. CDR1 GTSNPN and CDR2 SVGIG come from the germline V gene (reference sequence). The DNA of the CDR3 is TGTGCCTGGAGTGGGGCGACAGGGGGCACCTATGGCTACACCTTC. It specifies CAWSGATGGTYGYTF.

This clone was seen a handful of times. The chain has TRBV19 and TRBJ2-7; 7 nucleotides line up with TRBD1. The ends lost 3 bases at V and 2 bases at J; junction bases unmatched: 7. The CDR3 totals 15 residues. The germline V gene encodes CDR1 LNHDA and CDR2 SQIVND (reference sequence). The CDR3 DNA sequence: TGTGCCAGTAGTATTGCTACAGGGGCCCCCTACGAGCAGTACTTC. Protein product: CASSIATGAPYEQYF.

V is TRBV7-9 and J is TRBJ1-4, with D hard to call. Deletions cut 3 bases from V and 4 bases from J, with 3 bases between. Germline V lookup: CDR1 SEHNR, CDR2 FQNEAQ (reference sequence). This CDR3 is built from 12 residues. The CDR3 here is CASSFRNEKLFF. For the CDR3, the DNA is TGTGCCAGCAGCTTTCGTAATGAAAAACTGTTTTTT.

The chain joins TRBV28 to TRBJ2-7; D not resolved. The ends were cut back, 8 bases at V and 1 base at J, with 12 bases in the middle. The CDR3 runs to 13 residues. Germline CDR1 is MDHEN and CDR2 is SYDVKM. CDR3 bases: TGTGCCAGCTCGCCCCCCATTTCCTACGAGCAGTACTTC. Amino acids: CASSPPISYEQYF.

This chain connects TRBV29-1 to TRBJ2-3, with 9 bases that match TRBD2. The V and J ends lost 7 bases and 4 bases, in that order; junction bases with no gene match: 12. Germline CDR1 reads SQVTM; CDR2 reads ANQGSEA. CDR3 length equals 15 residues. CDR3 in amino acids: CSARVGGRAADTQYF. The CDR3 bases are TGCAGCGCGCGAGTCGGCGGGAGGGCCGCAGATACGCAGTATTTT.

The chain carries TRBV2 and TRBJ2-1, with D uncertain. Deletions cut 4 bases from V and 7 bases from J, with 5 bases between. The V gene's germline CDR1 is SNHLY and CDR2 FYNNEI. There are 11 residues in the CDR3. DNA for the CDR3: TGTGCCAGCAGTGGTGAGAATGAGCAGTTCTTC. It codes for CASSGENEQFF.

The gene calls are TRBV7-6 and TRBJ2-5; D ambiguous. The germline CDR1 and CDR2 sequences are SGHVS and FNYEAQ. The CDR3 contains 14 residues. Between the trimmed V and J ends, which lost 2 bases and 2 bases, there was a span of 9 bases. CDR3: CASSLQAFQETQYF. The CDR3 nucleotides read TGTGCCAGCAGCTTACAGGCGTTTCAAGAGACCCAGTACTTC.

The sample holds a few counts of this clone. The rearrangement joins TRBV9 to TRBJ1-1; unclear D gene. CDR1 and CDR2 from the germline V gene are SGDLS and YYNGEE. There are 13 residues in the CDR3. V was cut by 2 bases and J by 0 bases, with 5 bases left in between. CDR3 DNA sequence: TGTGCCAGCAGCGTTGACTTGAACACTGAAGCTTTCTTT. Translation gives CASSVDLNTEAFF.

A word on this clone: One end of the junction fails to match germline, which may point to a read error. The chain joins TRBV6-1 to TRBJ2-3; D not certain. Per germline, CDR1 MNHNS and CDR2 SASEGT. This CDR3 spans 14 amino acids. The CDR3 DNA follows: TGTGCCAGCAGTGAAGTTTCAGCAGCCGCCCCTGGGCATTTT. This gives the protein CASSEVSAAAPGHF.

This rearrangement joins TRBV2 to TRBJ2-4; TRBD2 aligns across 7 bases. The V and J ends lost 5 bases and 1 base, in that order; junction bases with no gene match: 8. Germline CDR1 is SNHLY and CDR2 is FYNNEI. This CDR3 has 16 amino acids. Here the CDR3 DNA reads TGTGCCAGCAGTATACACCAGGGAGGGGCCAAAAACATTCAGTACTTC. This sequence encodes CASSIHQGGAKNIQYF.

V usage is TRBV27 and J usage is TRBJ2-5, with 10 bases aligning to TRBD2. V gave up 1 base and J gave up 1 base; unmatched junction bases: 0. The CDR3 is 15 amino acids. Per the germline V gene, CDR1 is MNHEY and CDR2 is SMNVEV (reference sequence). The CDR3 DNA reads TGTGCCAGCAGTTTATGGACTAGCGGCCAAGAGACCCAGTACTTC. Translating gives CASSLWTSGQETQYF.

The chain carries TRBV5-1 and TRBJ1-2; D might be TRBD1 (6 bases). The CDR3 is made up of 13 amino acids. Trimming stripped 5 bases from V and 2 bases from J, with 10 bases between. CDR1 SGHRS and CDR2 YFSETQ come from the germline V gene. CDR3 residues: CASSWDKNYGYTF. CDR3 DNA sequence: TGCGCCAGCAGTTGGGACAAAAACTATGGCTACACCTTC.

This CDR3 is CASSLMVTGKFEQYF. The CDR3 coding sequence is TGTGCCAGCAGCTTAATGGTGACAGGGAAATTCGAGCAGTACTTC. The chain couples TRBV7-3 to TRBJ2-7; 7 bases map to TRBD1. The germline V gene encodes CDR1 SGHTA and CDR2 FQGTGA. Losses at the gene ends were 1 base for V and 6 bases for J; bases not matched to a gene: 9. This CDR3 comprises 15 residues.

The chain combines TRBV7-9 with TRBJ1-4; no firm D call. Trimming took off 4 bases at V and 4 bases at J, with 10 bases between the two ends. This CDR3 region has 14 residues. Germline CDR1 SEHNR, CDR2 FQNEAQ (reference sequence). DNA of the CDR3: TGTGCCAGCAGCTCGACATCAAATAATGAAAAACTGTTTTTT. The encoded protein is CASSSTSNNEKLFF.

The V gene is TRBV19, the J gene TRBJ1-3, with D perhaps matching TRBD1 (6 bases). V was trimmed by 6 bases and J by 0 bases, leaving 15 bases between them. Germline-derived CDR1 and CDR2 are LNHDA and SQIVND (reference sequence). The CDR3 runs 16 residues. The chain's CDR3 is CASRPGQGVSGNTIYF. The CDR3 DNA reads as TGTGCCAGTAGGCCGGGACAAGGCGTCTCTGGAAACACCATATATTTT.

The chain employs TRBV7-8 and TRBJ1-1; the D gene is possibly TRBD1 (6 bases). V shed 5 bases and J shed 10 bases, with 14 bases lying between them. There are 12 residues in the CDR3. Germline V lookup: CDR1 SGHVS, CDR2 FQNEAQ. The CDR3 DNA follows: TGTGCCAGCAGCAAACCGGGACAAGGAGCTTTCTTT. Amino acid sequence: CASSKPGQGAFF.

The chain uses TRBV6-5 and TRBJ1-1; 10 nucleotides line up with TRBD1. V was pared by 6 bases and J by 3 bases, with 4 bases of the junction left unmatched. The germline CDR1 and CDR2 sequences are MNHEY and SVGAGI. There are 14 residues in the CDR3. CDR3 nucleotides: TGTGCCAGCAGCAGGGACAGGGGTTACACTGAAGCTTTCTTT. Its protein product is CASSRDRGYTEAFF.

A single count supports this clone. Here the CDR3 reads CASSLPSRSNYGYTF. The CDR3 region has the DNA TGTGCCAGCAGCCTCCCAAGCAGATCTAACTATGGCTACACCTTC. The chain recombines TRBV7-2 with TRBJ1-2; D remains unclear. With 5 bases removed from V and 0 bases from J, the gap between germline ends came to 13 bases. Germline V gene lookup returns CDR1 SGHTA and CDR2 FQGNSA. The CDR3 length is 15 residues.